The 5 T cell receptor beta chains presented below share a single source sample, sequenced in a study of blood T cell repertoires in COVID-19. TCRdb keeps only in-frame clones here, not all; method: immunoSEQ multiplex PCR. The sample consists of 200,000 or so clones, about four fifths of them appearing once. The sequenced sample consisted of PBMCs or T cells enriched from blood (not recorded which). These receptors were collected from a woman aged 40 to 50 with acute COVID-19.

V gene TRBV11-2 combines with J gene TRBJ2-7; D is undetermined. The germline gives CDR1 SGHAT, CDR2 FQNNGV. CDR3 length: 12 residues. The V end lost 4 bases, the J end lost 0 bases, and 4 bases lay between the germline ends. The CDR3 sequence: CASSSGSYEQYF. The CDR3 DNA follows: TGTGCCAGCAGCTCCGGCTCCTACGAGCAGTACTTC.

This chain links TRBV7-9 with TRBJ2-7; 9 bases agree with TRBD1. J lost 4 bases, V lost 2 bases, and 6 bases had no gene match. Per germline, CDR1 SEHNR and CDR2 FQNEAQ (reference sequence). The CDR3 covers 15 residues. For the CDR3, the DNA is TGTGCCAGCAGCTTACCGGGACAGGGCGTTTACGAGCAGTACTTC. Protein: CASSLPGQGVYEQYF. The full variable domain, completed using reference TRBV7-9 and TRBJ2-7, is DTGVSQNPRHKITKRGQNVTFRCDPISEHNRLYWYRQTLGQGPEFLTYFQNEAQLEKSRLLSDRFSAERPKGSFSTLEIQRTEQGDSAMYLCASSLPGQGVYEQYFGPGTRLTVT.

V and J are TRBV5-4 and TRBJ2-7, with 8 bases that match TRBD1. The CDR3 spans 14 residues. Per the germline V gene, CDR1 is SGHNT and CDR2 is YYREEE (reference sequence). The junction had 7 bases not matched to a gene; V was cut back by 4 bases and J by 4 bases. The CDR3 spells CASSPTGDTYEQYF. The CDR3 DNA sequence: TGTGCCAGCAGCCCGACAGGGGATACTTACGAGCAGTACTTC.

The table lists this clone with a count of one. This chain uses TRBV7-9 with TRBJ2-1; D unresolved. Germline V gene lookup returns CDR1 SEHNR and CDR2 FQNEAQ (reference sequence). V lost 6 bases and J 11 bases, leaving 11 bases between the germline ends. This CDR3 region has 11 residues. The CDR3 sequence: CASSDDIQQFF. The CDR3 region has the DNA TGTGCCAGCAGTGATGACATCCAGCAGTTCTTC. Combining the CDR3 with reference TRBV7-9 and TRBJ2-1 gives the whole variable domain DTGVSQNPRHKITKRGQNVTFRCDPISEHNRLYWYRQTLGQGPEFLTYFQNEAQLEKSRLLSDRFSAERPKGSFSTLEIQRTEQGDSAMYLCASSDDIQQFFGPGTRLTVL.

The rearrangement joins TRBV7-2 to TRBJ1-6, with TRBD1 matching over 8 bases. Germline CDR1 SGHTA, CDR2 FQGNSA. V lost 5 bases, J lost 10 bases, and 10 bases stayed unmatched. CDR3 size: 15 residues. The CDR3 DNA reads as TGTGCCAGCAGCCTCGGGACAGGCGCAGGGTCACCCCTCCACTTT. It yields the protein CASSLGTGAGSPLHF.